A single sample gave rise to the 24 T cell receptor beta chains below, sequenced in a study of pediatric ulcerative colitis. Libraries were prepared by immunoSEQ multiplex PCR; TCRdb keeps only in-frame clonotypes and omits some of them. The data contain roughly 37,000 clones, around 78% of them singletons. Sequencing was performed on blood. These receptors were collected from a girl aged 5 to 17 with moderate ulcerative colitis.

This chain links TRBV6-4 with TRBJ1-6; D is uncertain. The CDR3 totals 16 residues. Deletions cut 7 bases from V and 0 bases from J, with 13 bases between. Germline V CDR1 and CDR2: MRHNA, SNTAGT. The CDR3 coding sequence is TGTGCCAGCATCGGACCGGGAAGCTCCTATAATTCACCCCTCCACTTT. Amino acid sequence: CASIGPGSSYNSPLHF.

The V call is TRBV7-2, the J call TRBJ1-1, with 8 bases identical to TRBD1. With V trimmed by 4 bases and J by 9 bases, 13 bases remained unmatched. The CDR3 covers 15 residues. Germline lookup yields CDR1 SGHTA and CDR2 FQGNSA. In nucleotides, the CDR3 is TGTGCCAGCAGCTGGGTGGGGACAGGTGATTTACAAGCTTTCTTT. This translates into CASSWVGTGDLQAFF.

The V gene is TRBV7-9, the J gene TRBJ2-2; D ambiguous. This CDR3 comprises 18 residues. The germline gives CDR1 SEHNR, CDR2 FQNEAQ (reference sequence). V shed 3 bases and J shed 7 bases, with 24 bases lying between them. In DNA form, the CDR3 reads TGTGCCAGCAGCTTCACCTCCCATCCTCACGGGCCCCACGGGGAGCTGTTTTTT. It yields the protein CASSFTSHPHGPHGELFF.

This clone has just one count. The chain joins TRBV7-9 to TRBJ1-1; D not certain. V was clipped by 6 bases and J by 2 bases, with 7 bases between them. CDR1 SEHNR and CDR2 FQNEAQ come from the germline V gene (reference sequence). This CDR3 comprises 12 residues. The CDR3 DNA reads TGTGCCAGCAGTCAGATTAACACTGAAGCTTTCTTT. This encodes CASSQINTEAFF.

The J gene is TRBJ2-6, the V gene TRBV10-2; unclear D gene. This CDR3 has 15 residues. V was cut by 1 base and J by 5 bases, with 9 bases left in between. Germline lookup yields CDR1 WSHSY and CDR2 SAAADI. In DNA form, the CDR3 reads TGCGCCAGCAGTGAGTTTTCCGCACGGGCCAACGTCCTGACTTTC. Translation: CASSEFSARANVLTF.

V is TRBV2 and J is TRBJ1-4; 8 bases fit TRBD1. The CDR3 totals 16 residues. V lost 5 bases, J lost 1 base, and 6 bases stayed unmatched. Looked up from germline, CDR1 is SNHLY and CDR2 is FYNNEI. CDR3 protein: CASSFGQGGTNEKLFF. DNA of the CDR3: TGTGCCAGCAGTTTCGGACAGGGCGGAACTAATGAAAAACTGTTTTTT.

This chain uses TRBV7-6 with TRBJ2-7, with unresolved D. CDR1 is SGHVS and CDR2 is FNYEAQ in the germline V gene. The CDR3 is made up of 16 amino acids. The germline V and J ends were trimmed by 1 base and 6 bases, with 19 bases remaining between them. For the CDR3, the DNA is TGTGCCAGCAGCTTAGACTGGACCAGCCCAACCTGCGAGCAGTACTTC. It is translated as CASSLDWTSPTCEQYF.

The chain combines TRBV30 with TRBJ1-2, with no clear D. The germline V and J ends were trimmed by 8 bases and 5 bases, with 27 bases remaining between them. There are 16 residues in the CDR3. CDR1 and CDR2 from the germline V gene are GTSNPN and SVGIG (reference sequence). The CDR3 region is CAILLGIERMGYGYTF. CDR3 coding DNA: TGTGCCATCCTTCTGGGGATTGAACGGATGGGGTATGGCTACACCTTC.

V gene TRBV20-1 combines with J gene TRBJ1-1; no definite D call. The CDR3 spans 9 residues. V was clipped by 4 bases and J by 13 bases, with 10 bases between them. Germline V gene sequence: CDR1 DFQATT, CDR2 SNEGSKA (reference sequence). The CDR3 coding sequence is TGCAGTGCTAAGGCGGATGATTTCTTT. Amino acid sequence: CSAKADDFF.

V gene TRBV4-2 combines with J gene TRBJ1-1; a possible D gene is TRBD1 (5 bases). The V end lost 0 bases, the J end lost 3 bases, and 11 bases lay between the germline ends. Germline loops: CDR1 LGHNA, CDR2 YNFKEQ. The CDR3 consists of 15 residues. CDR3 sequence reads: CASSQDRSGDTEAFF. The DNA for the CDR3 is TGTGCCAGCAGCCAAGATCGATCGGGGGACACTGAAGCTTTCTTT.

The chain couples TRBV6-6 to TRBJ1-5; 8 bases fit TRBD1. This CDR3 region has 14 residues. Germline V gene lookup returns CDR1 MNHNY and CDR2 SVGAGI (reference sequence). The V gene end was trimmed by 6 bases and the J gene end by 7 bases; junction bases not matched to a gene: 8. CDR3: CASSRDRGGQPQHF. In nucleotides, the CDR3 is TGTGCCAGCAGCCGCGACAGGGGAGGACAGCCCCAGCATTTT.

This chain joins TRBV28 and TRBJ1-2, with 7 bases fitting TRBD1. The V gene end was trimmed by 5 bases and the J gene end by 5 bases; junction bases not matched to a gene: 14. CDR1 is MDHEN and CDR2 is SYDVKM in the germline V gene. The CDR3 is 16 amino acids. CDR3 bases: TGTGCCAGCAGTCTCCTCGCTCCGGGACAGCCGTATGGCTACACCTTC. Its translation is CASSLLAPGQPYGYTF.

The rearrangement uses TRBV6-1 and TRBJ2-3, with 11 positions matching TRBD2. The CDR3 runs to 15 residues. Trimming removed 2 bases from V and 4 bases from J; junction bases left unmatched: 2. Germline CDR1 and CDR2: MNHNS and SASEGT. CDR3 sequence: CASSELAGGPDTQYF. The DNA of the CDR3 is TGTGCCAGCAGTGAACTAGCGGGAGGCCCAGATACGCAGTATTTT.

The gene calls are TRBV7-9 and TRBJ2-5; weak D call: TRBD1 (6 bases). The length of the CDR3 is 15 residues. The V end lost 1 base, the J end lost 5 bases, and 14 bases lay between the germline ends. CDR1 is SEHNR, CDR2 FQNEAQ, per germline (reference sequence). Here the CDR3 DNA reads TGTGCCAGCAGCTTAGAAAGGGACAAAAGGGAGACCCAGTACTTC. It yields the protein CASSLERDKRETQYF.

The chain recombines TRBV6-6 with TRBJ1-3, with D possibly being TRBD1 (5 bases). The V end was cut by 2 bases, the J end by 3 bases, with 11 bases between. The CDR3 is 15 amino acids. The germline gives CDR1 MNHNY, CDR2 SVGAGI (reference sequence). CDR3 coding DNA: TGTGCCAGCAGTTACGGGGGACGGATTGGAAACACCATATATTTT. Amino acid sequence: CASSYGGRIGNTIYF.

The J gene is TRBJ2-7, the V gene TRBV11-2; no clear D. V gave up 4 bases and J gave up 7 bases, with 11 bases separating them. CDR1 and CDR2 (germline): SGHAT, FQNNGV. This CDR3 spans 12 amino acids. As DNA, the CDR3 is TGTGCCAGCAGCTCCTCGGGTGGTGAGCAGTACTTC. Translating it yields CASSSSGGEQYF.

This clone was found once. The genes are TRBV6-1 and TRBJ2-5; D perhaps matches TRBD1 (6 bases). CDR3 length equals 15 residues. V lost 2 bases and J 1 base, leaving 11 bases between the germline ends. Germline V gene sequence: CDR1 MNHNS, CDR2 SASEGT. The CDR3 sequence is CASSENIRGQETQYF. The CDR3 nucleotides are TGTGCCAGCAGTGAAAATATCAGGGGCCAAGAGACCCAGTACTTC.

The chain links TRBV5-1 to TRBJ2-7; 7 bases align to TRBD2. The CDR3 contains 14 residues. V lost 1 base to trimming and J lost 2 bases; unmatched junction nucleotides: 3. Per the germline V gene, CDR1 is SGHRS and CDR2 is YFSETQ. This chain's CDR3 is CASSLSGIAYEQYF. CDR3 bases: TGCGCCAGCAGCTTGAGCGGGATCGCCTACGAGCAGTACTTC. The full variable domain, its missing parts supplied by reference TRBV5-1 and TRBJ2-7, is KAGVTQTPRYLIKTRGQQVTLSCSPISGHRSVSWYQQTPGQGLQFLFEYFSETQRNKGNFPGRFSGRQFSNSRSEMNVSTLELGDSALYLCASSLSGIAYEQYFGPGTRLTVT.

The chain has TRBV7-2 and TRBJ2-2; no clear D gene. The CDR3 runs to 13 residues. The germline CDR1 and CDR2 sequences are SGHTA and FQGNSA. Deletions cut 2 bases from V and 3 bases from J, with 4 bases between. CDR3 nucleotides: TGTGCCAGCAGCTTACCGTACACCGGGGAGCTGTTTTTT. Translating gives CASSLPYTGELFF. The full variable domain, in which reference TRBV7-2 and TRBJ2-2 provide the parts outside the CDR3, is GAGVSQSPSNKVTEKGKDVELRCDPISGHTALYWYRQSLGQGLEFLIYFQGNSAPDKSGLPSDRFSAERTGGSVSTLTIQRTQQEDSAVYLCASSLPYTGELFFGEGSRLTVL.

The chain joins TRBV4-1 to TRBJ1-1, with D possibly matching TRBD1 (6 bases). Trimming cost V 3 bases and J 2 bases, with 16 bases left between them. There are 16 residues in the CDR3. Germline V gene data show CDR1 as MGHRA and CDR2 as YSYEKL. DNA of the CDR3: TGCGCCAGCAGCCAGGGGGCCGGGGCCCCTAACACTGAAGCTTTCTTT. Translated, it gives CASSQGAGAPNTEAFF.

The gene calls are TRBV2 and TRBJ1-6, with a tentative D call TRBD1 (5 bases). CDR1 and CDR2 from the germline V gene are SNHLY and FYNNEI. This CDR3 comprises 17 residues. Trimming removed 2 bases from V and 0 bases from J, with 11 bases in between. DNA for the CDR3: TGTGCCAGCAGTGAAAGGTTGGGGGGCTCCTATAATTCACCCCTCCACTTT. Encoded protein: CASSERLGGSYNSPLHF.

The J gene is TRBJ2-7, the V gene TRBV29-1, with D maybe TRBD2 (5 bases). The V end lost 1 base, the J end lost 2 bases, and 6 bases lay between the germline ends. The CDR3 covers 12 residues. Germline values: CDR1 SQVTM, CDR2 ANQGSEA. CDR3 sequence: CSVEGLTYEQYF. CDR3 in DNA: TGCAGCGTTGAAGGACTAACCTACGAGCAGTACTTC.

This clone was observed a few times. The CDR3 DNA is TGTGCCAGCAGCGAAGACAGCAGATACACTGAAGCTTTCTTT. Translated, it gives CASSEDSRYTEAFF. V and J are TRBV9 and TRBJ1-1, with D possibly TRBD1 on 5 matching bases. The CDR3 length is 14 residues. V lost 3 bases and J lost 3, with 12 bases in between. Germline V CDR1 and CDR2: SGDLS, YYNGEE.

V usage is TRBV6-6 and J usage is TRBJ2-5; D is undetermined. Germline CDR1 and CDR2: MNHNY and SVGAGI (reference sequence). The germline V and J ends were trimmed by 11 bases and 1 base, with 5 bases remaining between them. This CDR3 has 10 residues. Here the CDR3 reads CAAGQETQYF. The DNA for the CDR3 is TGTGCCGCCGGCCAAGAGACCCAGTACTTC.